This record looks at one T cell receptor (beta chain) sequence and its context. Its antigen is unidentified. Losses at the gene ends were 5 bases for V and 5 bases for J; bases not matched to a gene: 9. The length of the CDR3 is 15 residues. CDR1 and CDR2 (germline): MDHEN, SYDVKM. This sample is drawn from a study of blood T cells in healthy people across ages. Study-level points and caveats: Aged donors had fewer naive CD4+ cells and lower diversity than long-lived donors.

The people who gave samples were healthy Caucasians from Russia, aged roughly 6 to 95. A second PCR, run for about 7 to 11 cycles, used a sample-barcoded 5' primer plus a J-beta primer mix. TCRdb reprocessed the 5' RACE reads with MiXCR, giving one entry per CDR3 protein. The sample lists about 970,000 distinct CDR3 sequences; roughly 51% were seen once. This clonotype was sampled from a woman in her sixties or seventies in good health. Source material: blood. The gene calls are TRBV28 and TRBJ2-7; TRBD2 aligns across 10 bases. The CDR3 reads CASSPYLTSGNEQYF. The CDR3 DNA reads TGTGCCAGCAGTCCCTACCTTACTAGCGGGAACGAGCAGTACTTC.